This T cell receptor beta chain was recorded in a study of graft-versus-host responses after intestinal transplantation (dated by TCRdb to the early 2020s). For the wider study: Multivisceral, liver-intestinal, or isolated intestinal transplants were received by the recipients. After intestinal transplantation, graft-versus-host and host-versus-graft alloreactive T cell clones in the graft, circulation and bone marrow were tracked using bulk TCR-beta CDR3 sequencing. To identify alloreactive clones, pre-transplant mixed lymphocyte reaction products were sequenced and compared with unstimulated pre-transplant donor and recipient T cells. Samples from three later patients were sequenced in-house on an Illumina MiSeq with MiXCR processing rather than by the commercial service. All recipients received anti-thymocyte globulin induction followed by maintenance tacrolimus and steroids for 3 to 4 years. Of the 20 to 25 intestinal transplant recipients enrolled in the cohort, one of whom was a retransplant, a few patients without pretransplant specimens were excluded. A peak of at least 4% donor T cells among recipient peripheral blood mononuclear cells was the definition used for donor T cell macrochimerism.

Libraries were prepared through the immunoSEQ multiplex PCR assay. For most patients, genomic DNA was subjected to high-throughput TCR-beta CDR3 sequencing by Adaptive Biotechnologies. The published analysis was carried out like this. Adaptive's ImmunoSEQ software supplied the TCR sequencing data for about 18 patients, while MiXCR and VDJtools were used to process three other patients. Because the origin of CDR3 nucleotide sequences shared between donor and recipient could not be assigned, those sequences were removed. To be classed as alloreactive, a clone needed at least 2-fold expansion over unstimulated cells and a minimum CFSE-low frequency of 0.002% (template counts) or 0.001% (read counts). Mappable clones were those detected in sequenced pre-transplant spleen, lymph node, or MLR CFSE-low populations of the donor or recipient. Cumulative frequency of alloreactive clones was calculated as a percentage of all sequences weighted by copy number. TCRdb retrieved this table from immuneACCESS and kept in-frame rearrangements only. Not all clones are present; in checked studies, unresolved V genes account for under half, and no reason is known for the remainder. The V and J calls and the clone size are those of that table, but D and trimming were determined from the DNA. The sample yields about 98,000 clones; approximately 85% were counted once. Of the sample, 1.4% to 1.5% falls within the top ten clones.

Blood samples were collected up to 4 times in the first month after transplant and then at least monthly when available. Trimming at the junction amounts to 8 bases on V and 5 bases on J, and the germline ends lie 7 bases apart. The CDR3, from cysteine to phenylalanine, totals 11 residues. Only CDR3 DNA remains: 33 bases, in frame from the first base. From a lookup of the germline V gene, CDR1 and CDR2 are MGHDK and SYGVNS. This clone was detected a few times. Its antigen is currently not known. Per-base qualities were not stored, and no clone one base away is much larger. What the study reported, not specific to this receptor: In the allografts of patients with donor T cell macrochimerism, GvH to HvG T cell clonal ratios were high. Conclusions were limited by the relatively low number and heterogeneity of intestinal transplant patients. Early after transplant, peak levels of circulating GvH clones were found to be associated with declines in HvG clones. GvH clones were detected in recipient bone marrow, and some appeared earlier in ileal mucosa or blood, consistent with an intestinal mucosal origin.

The material was PBMCs, obtained 255 days after intestinal transplant. This chain is built from TRBV25-1 and TRBJ1-5, with the D gene call left open. The receptor comes from a human patient who received an intestinal transplant, so some T cells may come from the graft donor. Here is the DNA: TGTGCCAGCGGATTTGATCAGCCCCAGCATTTT. This translates into CASGFDQPQHF.